A single count supports the clone carrying this T cell receptor beta chain. This entry is derived from a study of technical replicates of blood from several donors. Some clones are missing from TCRdb's copy, which holds only in-frame ones; the method was immunoSEQ multiplex PCR. This repertoire shows over 50,000 clones, around 95% found once; its top ten account for less than 5.5%. CDR3 length: 17 residues. Looked up from germline, CDR1 is LGHNA and CDR2 is YSLEER. The V and J ends lost 0 bases and 1 base respectively, with 15 bases between them. The rearrangement joins TRBV4-3 to TRBJ1-1, with D tentatively TRBD1 (6 bases). Sequenced material: PBMCs. The receptor was derived from a human donor in good health. Some clones in this sample may be carry-over from other donors' samples. The CDR3 DNA reads TGCGCCAGCAGCCAAGATCGGGACACTCGGGGGAACACTGAAGCTTTCTTT. This encodes CASSQDRDTRGNTEAFF.